These 18 T cell receptor beta chains originate from one sample sequenced in a study of T cells in Graves' hyperthyroidism and ophthalmopathy. Amplified TCR beta CDR3 regions came from RNA transcripts. The HTBI set primed first-round TCR CDR3 RT-PCR. TCRdb itself ran the multiplex PCR reads through MiXCR, one entry per CDR3 protein. The data contain some 350,000 distinct CDR3 sequences, about 15% of them singletons. Source material: blood. These receptors all come from a woman aged 18-35 years with Graves' hyperthyroidism that later progressed to Graves' ophthalmopathy.

This clonotype was seen at least ten times. V gene TRBV6-1 combines with J gene TRBJ2-1; D unclear. The CDR3 extends over 16 amino acids. Germline V CDR1 and CDR2: MNHNS, SASEGT. Trimming left V 3 bases short and J 0 bases short, with 12 bases between. CDR3 protein: CASSDLVPSSYNEQFF. The DNA for the CDR3 is TGTGCCAGCAGTGATTTAGTCCCGAGCTCCTACAATGAGCAGTTCTTC.

This clonotype came up many times. V usage is TRBV12-3 or TRBV12-4 and J usage is TRBJ2-5, with 8 bases aligning to TRBD2. V shed 2 bases and J 4 bases; nucleotides not matched to a gene: 3. The CDR3 runs 14 residues. Written as DNA, the CDR3 is TGTGCCAGCAGTTTAACGGGAGGGATAGAGACCCAGTACTTC. Its translation: CASSLTGGIETQYF.

Many counts were recorded for this clonotype. The chain links TRBV10-3 to TRBJ2-2, with a tentative D call TRBD1 (5 bases). V was trimmed by 8 bases and J by 1 base, leaving 14 bases between them. Germline V gene sequence: CDR1 ENHRY, CDR2 SYGVKD. The CDR3 has 15 residues. CDR3 DNA: TGTGCCATCGGGGCCATAGAGCAGAACACCGGGGAGCTGTTTTTT. Encoded protein: CAIGAIEQNTGELFF.

This clonotype has at least ten counts. The rearrangement joins TRBV24-1 to TRBJ2-7; D unclear. V was pared by 0 bases and J by 0 bases, with 11 bases between. The germline gives CDR1 KGHDR, CDR2 SFDVKD. The CDR3 loop spans 16 amino acids. CDR3 bases: TGTGCCACCAGTGATTTGAAGTCATCGAGCTCCTACGAGCAGTACTTC. Its protein product is CATSDLKSSSSYEQYF.

At least ten counts were recorded for this clonotype. The rearrangement links TRBV6-1 to TRBJ2-3; 9 bases are a match to TRBD2. The CDR3 length is 14 residues. V was clipped by 7 bases and J by 1 base; unmatched bases: 3. CDR1 is MNHNS, CDR2 SASEGT, per germline. CDR3 sequence: CASTSGTGTDTQYF. CDR3 DNA: TGTGCCAGCACTAGCGGGACTGGCACAGATACGCAGTATTTT.

The chain links TRBV7-2 to TRBJ2-5; perhaps TRBD1 as D (5 bases). Trimming cost V 10 bases and J 2 bases, with 14 bases left between them. The CDR3 has 13 amino acids. Germline V gene lookup returns CDR1 SGHTA and CDR2 FQGNSA. CDR3 residues: CAIHRLEQETQYF. CDR3 sequence (DNA): TGTGCCATCCACAGGTTGGAACAAGAGACCCAGTACTTC.

J is TRBJ2-2 and V is TRBV4-3; D gene uncertain. The CDR3 totals 16 residues. CDR1 is LGHNA and CDR2 is YSLEER in the germline V gene. V gave up 3 bases and J gave up 6 bases, with 17 bases separating them. The CDR3 loop reads CASSQFRGGYAGELFF. The CDR3 coding sequence is TGCGCCAGCAGCCAGTTTCGAGGCGGTTATGCCGGGGAGCTGTTTTTT.

This sequence joins TRBV6-5 and TRBJ2-1; 8 bases align to TRBD2. Germline assignment: CDR1 MNHEY and CDR2 SVGAGI. J lost 5 bases, V lost 2 bases, and 11 bases had no gene match. CDR3 length: 17 residues. As DNA, the CDR3 is TGTGCCAGCAGTTACAGGACTAGCACGACCGGGCACAATGAGCAGTTCTTC. Translated, it gives CASSYRTSTTGHNEQFF.

A single count supports this clonotype. One base away lies a much larger clone, so this may be a sequencing read error. The V call is TRBV6-2 or TRBV6-3, the J call TRBJ1-1; a weak D match, TRBD1 (6 bases). This CDR3 contains 13 residues. CDR1 and CDR2 from the germline V gene are MNHEY and SVGEGT. CDR3 DNA: TGTACCAGCAGTGGCCAAGGGGGTACTGAAGCTTTCTTT. This codes for CTSSGQGGTEAFF.

This chain's CDR3 is CASRNYTQYF. Here the CDR3 DNA reads TGCGCCAGCAGAAATTACACCCAGTACTTC. The chain couples TRBV10-2 to TRBJ2-5; D ambiguous. CDR3 size: 10 residues. The V and J ends lost 6 bases and 8 bases respectively, with 7 bases between them. The germline CDR1 and CDR2 sequences are WSHSY and SAAADI.

This clonotype was seen a few times. The chain carries TRBV30 and TRBJ2-6; weak D call: TRBD1 (5 bases). The length of the CDR3 is 15 residues. Germline lookup yields CDR1 GTSNPN and CDR2 SVGIG (reference sequence). Deletions cut 0 bases from V and 4 bases from J, with 10 bases between. CDR3 nucleotide sequence: TGTGCCTGGAGTGTGCAGGGTTCCGGGGCCAACGTCCTGACTTTC. Amino acids: CAWSVQGSGANVLTF.

The genes are TRBV29-1 and TRBJ2-2; 8 nucleotides align to TRBD2. Trimming removed 4 bases from V and 2 bases from J; junction bases left unmatched: 3. CDR3 length: 14 residues. In germline, CDR1 is SQVTM, CDR2 ANQGSEA. The CDR3 DNA reads TGCAGCGTTGCCGGGAGGGGAAACACCGGGGAGCTGTTTTTT. Protein product: CSVAGRGNTGELFF.

This chain joins TRBV19 and TRBJ2-7; possibly TRBD1 or TRBD2 for D (5 bases each). V lost 2 bases and J 1 base, leaving 9 bases between the germline ends. The CDR3 consists of 14 residues. Germline V gene lookup returns CDR1 LNHDA and CDR2 SQIVND (reference sequence). CDR3: CASSIQGESYEQYF. The CDR3 coding sequence is TGTGCCAGTAGTATACAGGGAGAGTCCTACGAGCAGTACTTC.

The genes are TRBV7-9 and TRBJ2-3, with 10 bases that match TRBD2. Looked up from germline, CDR1 is SEHNR and CDR2 is FQNEAQ (reference sequence). J gave up 4 bases and V 2 bases, and 9 bases lay outside the gene matches. CDR3 size: 17 residues. The DNA for the CDR3 is TGTGCCAGCAGCTTAATTGAGGCTAGCGGGAGTGCAGATACGCAGTATTTT. Protein: CASSLIEASGSADTQYF.

The chain carries TRBV7-2 and TRBJ1-1; D ambiguous. Trimming cost V 4 bases and J 4 bases, with 10 bases left between them. The CDR3 runs 13 residues. CDR1 and CDR2 (germline): SGHTA, FQGNSA. The CDR3 region is CASSSTARTEAFF. The CDR3, as DNA: TGTGCCAGCAGCTCCACTGCCCGCACTGAAGCTTTCTTT.

The sample holds many counts of this clonotype. The chain is built from TRBV28 and TRBJ1-1; D gene ambiguous. Germline CDR1 and CDR2: MDHEN and SYDVKM. With 1 base removed from V and 0 bases from J, the gap between germline ends came to 9 bases. The CDR3 runs 15 residues. CDR3 sequence: CASSLYRILNTEAFF. CDR3 nucleotide sequence: TGTGCCAGCAGTTTATATAGGATTTTGAACACTGAAGCTTTCTTT.

J is TRBJ2-6 and V is TRBV20-1; TRBD2 might be the D (5 bases). The length of the CDR3 is 15 residues. The V end lost 7 bases, the J end lost 0 bases, and 13 bases lay between the germline ends. Per germline, CDR1 DFQATT and CDR2 SNEGSKA (reference sequence). The CDR3 reads CSGKTLASGANVLTF. The DNA for the CDR3 is TGCAGTGGTAAAACCCTAGCCTCTGGGGCCAACGTCCTGACTTTC.

This clonotype was seen repeatedly, ten times or more. The chain links TRBV12-3 or TRBV12-4 to TRBJ2-1; TRBD2 aligns across 7 bases. This CDR3 comprises 16 residues. After removal of 5 bases from V and 0 bases from J, the junction contained 7 bases not matched to a gene. CDR3: CASSPQRGSSYNEQFF. In DNA, the CDR3 is TGTGCCAGCAGTCCTCAGCGGGGCAGCTCCTACAATGAGCAGTTCTTC.